This note documents a single TCR beta chain sequence. The antigen remains undetermined. V lost 0 bases, J lost 5 bases, and 9 bases stayed unmatched. Germline V gene sequence: CDR1 KGHDR, CDR2 SFDVKD. This CDR3 region has 17 residues. This sample was taken from a study of T cell responses to AZD1222 COVID-19 vaccine. Study-level points and caveats: Baseline seropositivity characterized only a handful of AZD1222 recipients.

Method: immunoSEQ multiplex PCR; TCRdb's copy keeps in-frame clones and lacks some. The sample lists under 200,000 clones, roughly 91% seen once, with roughly 0.99% in the top ten. The J gene is TRBJ2-1, the V gene TRBV24-1; 7 bases fit TRBD1. This specimen was peripheral blood, taken on day 0 of AZD1222 vaccination. The receptor was derived from an adult in good health. CDR3 protein: CATSDLPGGFSHNEQFF. CDR3 nucleotides: TGTGCCACCAGTGATTTGCCAGGGGGATTTTCCCACAATGAGCAGTTCTTC.